The clone carrying this T cell receptor beta chain was recorded a few times. The data were obtained in a study of T cells in Graves' hyperthyroidism and ophthalmopathy. TCR beta CDR3 region amplification was performed from RNA transcripts. First-round RT-PCR targeting the TCR CDR3 was performed with the HTBI primer set. TCRdb passed the multiplex PCR reads through MiXCR, listing each CDR3 protein once. The sample has 300,000 to 450,000 distinct CDR3 sequences; around a sixth are singletons. Germline lookup yields CDR1 MNHNY and CDR2 SVGAGI (reference sequence). CDR3 length: 19 residues. V lost 2 bases and J lost 0; bases outside the gene matches: 9.

V and J are TRBV6-6 and TRBJ2-2, with TRBD2 matching 10 bases. The source is a man between 18 and 35 years old with Graves' ophthalmopathy. Sequenced: blood. CDR3 sequence (DNA): TGTGCCAGCAGTTACCGGGTACTAGCGGGGCGGCCGAACACCGGGGAGCTGTTTTTT. Its protein is CASSYRVLAGRPNTGELFF.